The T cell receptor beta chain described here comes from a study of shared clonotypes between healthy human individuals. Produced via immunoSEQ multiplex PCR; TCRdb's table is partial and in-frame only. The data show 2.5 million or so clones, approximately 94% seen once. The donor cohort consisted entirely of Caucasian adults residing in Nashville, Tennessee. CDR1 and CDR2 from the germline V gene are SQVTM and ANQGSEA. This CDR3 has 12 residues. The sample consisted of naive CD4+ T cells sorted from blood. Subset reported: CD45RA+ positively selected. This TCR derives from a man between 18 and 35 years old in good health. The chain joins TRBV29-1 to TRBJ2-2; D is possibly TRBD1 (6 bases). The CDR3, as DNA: TGCAGTGCCAGGGGAGACACCGGGGAGCTGTTTTTT. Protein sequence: CSARGDTGELFF.